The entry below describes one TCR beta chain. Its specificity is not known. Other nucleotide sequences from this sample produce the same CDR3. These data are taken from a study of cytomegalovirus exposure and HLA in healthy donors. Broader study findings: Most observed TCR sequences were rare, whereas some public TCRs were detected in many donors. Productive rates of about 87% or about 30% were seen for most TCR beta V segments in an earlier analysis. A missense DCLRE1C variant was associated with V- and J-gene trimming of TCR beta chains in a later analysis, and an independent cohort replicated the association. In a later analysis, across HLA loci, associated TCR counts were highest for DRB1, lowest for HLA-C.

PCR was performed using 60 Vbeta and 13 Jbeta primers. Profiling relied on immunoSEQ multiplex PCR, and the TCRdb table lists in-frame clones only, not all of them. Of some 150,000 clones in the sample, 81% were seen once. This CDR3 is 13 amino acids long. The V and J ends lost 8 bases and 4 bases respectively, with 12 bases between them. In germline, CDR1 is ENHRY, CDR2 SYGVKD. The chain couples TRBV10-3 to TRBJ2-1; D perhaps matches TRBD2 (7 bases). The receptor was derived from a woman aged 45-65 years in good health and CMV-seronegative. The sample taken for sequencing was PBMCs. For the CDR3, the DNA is TGTGCCATCGAAGGGGGAGGGTACAATGAGCAGTTCTTC. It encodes CAIEGGGYNEQFF.